These T cell receptor beta chains were read from a single sample in a study of T-cell memory formation after mild COVID-19. TCRdb ran MiXCR on the 5' RACE reads and lists one entry per CDR3 protein. The sample yields some 120,000 distinct CDR3 sequences, approximately 16% seen once. Material for sequencing was PBMCs or a T cell subset sorted from them (not recorded which). The receptors originated from an adult woman who had mild COVID-19 (a few samples of this study predate the infection). Cell type and time point are not known. CDR3s include the opening cysteine and the closing phenylalanine or tryptophan. The D gene is left open where the match is weak. Clone size, where shown, is once, few, many, or a class for clones that have expanded.

NA,NA,TRBJ2-1,TRBV7-9,TGTGCCAGCAGCCTCCCCCCTGCTTTC,CASSLPPAF
TRBD2,NA,TRBJ2-1,TRBV19,TGTGCCAGTAGTATAGTAGCGGGGAGCTACAATGAGCAGTTCTTC,CASSIVAGSYNEQFF
TRBD2,NA,TRBJ2-5,TRBV2,TGTGCCAGCAGTCCCGGGACTAGCGGGAGAGGTCAAGAGACCCAGTACTTC,CASSPGTSGRGQETQYF
TRBD2,NA,TRBJ2-7,TRBV19,TGTGCCAGTAGTACCGGCGGGGGGCTCTCCTACGAGCAGTACTTC,CASSTGGGLSYEQYF
NA,few,TRBJ2-7,TRBV6-1,TGTGCCAGCAGGATTGACGGAGCCACCTACGAGCAGTACTTC,CASRIDGATYEQYF
NA,NA,TRBJ1-6,TRBV7-2,TGTGCCAGCAGCTTATCTTTTTACGGGGACGGAGGTTCACCCCTCCACTTT,CASSLSFYGDGGSPLHF
TRBD1,NA,TRBJ2-1,TRBV15,TGTGCCACCAGCCCAACGACAGGGAGCTCCTACAATGAGCAGTTCTTC,CATSPTTGSSYNEQFF
TRBD1,many,TRBJ2-7,TRBV5-1,TGCGCCAGCAGCTTGGGACAGGGGGCTTCCGAGCAGTACTTC,CASSLGQGASEQYF
NA,NA,TRBJ2-7,TRBV5-5,TGTGCCAGCAGCCCCGTCTTTTACGAGCAGTACTTC,CASSPVFYEQYF
NA,NA,TRBJ2-7,TRBV27,TGTGCCAGCAGTCTCGCCCGATCGGGGTTCCACGAGCAGTACTTC,CASSLARSGFHEQYF
TRBD1,few,TRBJ2-4,TRBV6-1,TGTGCCAGTGCGAAGGGACAGGGGGTTCACATTCAGTACTTC,CASAKGQGVHIQYF
NA,many,TRBJ2-3,TRBV7-7,TGTGCTAGCAGCTTTGTTCCCACAGATACGCAGTATTTT,CASSFVPTDTQYF
NA,NA,TRBJ2-5,TRBV12-3/TRBV12-4,TGTGCCAGCAGTTTACGGGGAGCCCGAGAGACCCAGTACTTC,CASSLRGARETQYF
NA,few,TRBJ2-1,TRBV12-5,TGTGCTAGTGGTTTGGGGATTAGCTCCTACAATGAGCAGTTCTTC,CASGLGISSYNEQFF
NA,NA,TRBJ1-5,TRBV19,TGTGCCAGTAAAAGTAAGGGAAGGTACATTGATCAGCCCCAGCATTTT,CASKSKGRYIDQPQHF
TRBD1,NA,TRBJ2-5,TRBV7-6,TGTGCCAGCAGCTTAGGGTCTCCGGGACAGGGAAATTGGGGGACCCAGTACTTC,CASSLGSPGQGNWGTQYF
TRBD2,NA,TRBJ2-2,TRBV7-2,TGTGCCAGCAGTAGCGGGAGCGGTACCGGGGAGCTGTTTTTT,CASSSGSGTGELFF
NA,NA,TRBJ1-2,TRBV5-4,TGTGCCAGCAGCTCCGACCTCTACGGCTACACCTTC,CASSSDLYGYTF
NA,NA,TRBJ2-5,TRBV15,TGTGCCACCAGCAGAGACAGGGAGACCCAGTACTTC,CATSRDRETQYF
NA,few,TRBJ1-6,TRBV7-9,TGTGCCAGCAGCAGAGGGAGCTCCTATAATTCACCCCTCCACTTT,CASSRGSSYNSPLHF
TRBD2,NA,TRBJ2-5,TRBV4-2,TGTGCCAGCAGCCAGGCTACGACTAGCGGGGAGACCCAGTACTTC,CASSQATTSGETQYF
TRBD2,few,TRBJ2-2,TRBV9,TGTGCCAGCACCGAACTGGCTAGCGGGGAGAACACCGGGGAGCTGTTTTTT,CASTELASGENTGELFF
NA,NA,TRBJ1-3,TRBV7-2,TGTGCCAGCAGCTCTCGGACTAGTGGCTCTGGAAACACCATATATTTT,CASSSRTSGSGNTIYF
TRBD1,NA,TRBJ1-2,TRBV25-1,TGTGCCAGCAGTGATCAGGGGGCGCGGTACTATGGCTACACCTTC,CASSDQGARYYGYTF
TRBD2,few,TRBJ2-1,TRBV29-1,TGCAGCGTCCCCGGGACTAGCGGGAGGGCCAGTTACAATGAGCAGTTCTTC,CSVPGTSGRASYNEQFF
TRBD2,few,TRBJ2-5,TRBV5-1,TGCGCCAGCAGCTTGGAAACTGCGGGGGGGATGGAGACCCAGTACTTC,CASSLETAGGMETQYF
NA,NA,TRBJ2-3,TRBV4-1,TGCGCCAGCAGCCAACCGAGTAACGCCGGCACAGATACGCAGTATTTT,CASSQPSNAGTDTQYF
NA,few,TRBJ2-1,TRBV7-8,TGTGCCAGCAGCCCGCGAGTAGCCGTCGCAAACTCCTACAATGAGCAGTTCTTC,CASSPRVAVANSYNEQFF
NA,few,TRBJ2-3,TRBV29-1,TGCAGCGTTAGAACAGATACGCAGTATTTT,CSVRTDTQYF
NA,NA,TRBJ1-1,TRBV11-2,TGTGCCAGCAGAGCTCTGTGGGACTTGAACACTGAAGCTTTCTTT,CASRALWDLNTEAFF
NA,NA,TRBJ2-1,TRBV4-3,TGCGCCAGCAGCCAAGATCTCGGGGAGGCCTACAATGAGCAGTTCTTC,CASSQDLGEAYNEQFF
TRBD1,many,TRBJ2-3,TRBV12-3/TRBV12-4,TGTGCCAGCAGTCCAGGGACAGCTCTCACAGATACGCAGTATTTT,CASSPGTALTDTQYF
TRBD1,few,TRBJ1-2,TRBV5-5,TGTGCCAGCAGCTGGTTGGGGACAGAGCTGGCCTATGGCTACACCTTC,CASSWLGTELAYGYTF
NA,NA,TRBJ2-2,TRBV7-9,TGTGCCAGCGGACCAGACACCGGGGAGCTGTTTTTT,CASGPDTGELFF
NA,few,TRBJ1-2,TRBV7-2,TGTGCCAGCAGCTTACGTCGGCCAGGGCGTGAGGTTGGCTACACCTTC,CASSLRRPGREVGYTF
NA,NA,TRBJ2-1,TRBV12-3/TRBV12-4,TGTGCCAGCAGTCCCAGGGGACTCTACAATGAGCAGTTCTTC,CASSPRGLYNEQFF
TRBD1,few,TRBJ1-5,TRBV27,TGTGCCAGCAGACTGACCGGGACAGGGGGATCACAGCCCCAGCATTTT,CASRLTGTGGSQPQHF
NA,few,TRBJ2-1,TRBV7-3,TGTGCCAGCAGCTTAATACAAGTTCCCTACAATGAGCAGTTCTTC,CASSLIQVPYNEQFF
TRBD1,few,TRBJ1-1,TRBV6-5,TGTGCCAGCAGTTCTCCTATTCTTACAGGGGGCGTTGAAGCTTTCTTT,CASSSPILTGGVEAFF
NA,NA,TRBJ1-1,TRBV6-5,TGTGCCAGCAGTTACGAGGGTACAGGGAAAGGCATGAACACTGAAGCTTTCTTT,CASSYEGTGKGMNTEAFF
NA,NA,TRBJ2-5,TRBV10-3,TGTGCCATCAGATCGGAGTGGGCTGAGACCCAGTACTTC,CAIRSEWAETQYF
NA,few,TRBJ2-7,TRBV9,TGTGCCAGCAGCCCCCAGGATACCGTTTACGAGCAGTACTTC,CASSPQDTVYEQYF
NA,NA,TRBJ2-2,TRBV10-3,TGTGCCATCAACGACGGACAGAACACCGGGGAGCTGTTTTTT,CAINDGQNTGELFF
NA,NA,TRBJ1-1,TRBV12-3/TRBV12-4,TGTGCCAGCTTAGAGTTCCAGGGTCCCACTGAAGCTTTCTTT,CASLEFQGPTEAFF
NA,NA,TRBJ2-1,TRBV7-9,TGTGCCAGCACAGCAGGTGGTTATGAGCAGTTCTTC,CASTAGGYEQFF
NA,few,TRBJ1-1,TRBV5-4,TGTGCCAGCAGCTTGGATATAGGGAACACTGAAGCTTTCTTT,CASSLDIGNTEAFF
TRBD1,NA,TRBJ2-3,TRBV29-1,TGCAGCGCGGGACAGGGGAACACAGATACGCAGTATTTT,CSAGQGNTDTQYF
TRBD1,few,TRBJ1-1,TRBV20-1,TGCAGTGCGACGGACAGGGGGAGGACTGAAGCTTTCTTT,CSATDRGRTEAFF
NA,few,TRBJ2-5,TRBV5-1,TGCGCCAGCAGCGATCCTACAGGGAGAGAGACCCAGTACTTC,CASSDPTGRETQYF